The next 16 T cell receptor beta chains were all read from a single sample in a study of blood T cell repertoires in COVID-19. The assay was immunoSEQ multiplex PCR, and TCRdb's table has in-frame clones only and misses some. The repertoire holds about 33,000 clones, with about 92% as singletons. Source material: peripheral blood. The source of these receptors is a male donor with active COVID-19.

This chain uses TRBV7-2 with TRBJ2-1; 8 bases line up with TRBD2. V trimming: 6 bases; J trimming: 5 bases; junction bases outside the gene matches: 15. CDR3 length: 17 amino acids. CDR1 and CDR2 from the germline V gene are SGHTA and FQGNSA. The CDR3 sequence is CASRSRGERGTNNEQFF. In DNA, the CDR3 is TGTGCCAGCAGGTCCCGCGGGGAGCGGGGGACCAACAATGAGCAGTTCTTC.

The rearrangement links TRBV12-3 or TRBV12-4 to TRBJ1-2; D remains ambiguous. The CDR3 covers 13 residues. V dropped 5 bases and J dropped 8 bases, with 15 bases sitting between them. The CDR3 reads CASSARWAGGYTF. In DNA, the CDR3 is TGTGCCAGCAGTGCGCGTTGGGCTGGGGGCTACACCTTC.

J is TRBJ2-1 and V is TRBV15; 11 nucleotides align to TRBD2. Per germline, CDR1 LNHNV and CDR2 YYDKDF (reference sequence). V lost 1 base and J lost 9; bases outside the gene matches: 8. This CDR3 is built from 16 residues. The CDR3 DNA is TGTGCCACCAGCAGAGGGGTAGCGGGGGGGCTTGGTGAGCAGTTCTTC. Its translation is CATSRGVAGGLGEQFF. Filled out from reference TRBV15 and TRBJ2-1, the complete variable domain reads DAMVIQNPRYQVTQFGKPVTLSCSQTLNHNVMYWYQQKSSQAPKLLFHYYDKDFNNEADTPDNFQSRRPNTSFCFLDIRSPGLGDTAMYLCATSRGVAGGLGEQFFGPGTRLTVL.

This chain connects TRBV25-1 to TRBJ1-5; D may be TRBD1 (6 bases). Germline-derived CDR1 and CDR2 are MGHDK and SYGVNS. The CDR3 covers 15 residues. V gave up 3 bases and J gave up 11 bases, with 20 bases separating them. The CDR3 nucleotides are TGTGCCAGCAGTGATGGTTCGGGGGGGCGAGGGACCCAGCATTTT. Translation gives CASSDGSGGRGTQHF.

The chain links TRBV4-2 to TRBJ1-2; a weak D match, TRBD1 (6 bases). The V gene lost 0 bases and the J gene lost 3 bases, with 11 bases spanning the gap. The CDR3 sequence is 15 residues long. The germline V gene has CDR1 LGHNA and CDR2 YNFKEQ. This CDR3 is CASSQDWGGDYGYTF. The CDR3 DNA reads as TGTGCCAGCAGCCAAGACTGGGGGGGCGACTATGGCTACACCTTC.

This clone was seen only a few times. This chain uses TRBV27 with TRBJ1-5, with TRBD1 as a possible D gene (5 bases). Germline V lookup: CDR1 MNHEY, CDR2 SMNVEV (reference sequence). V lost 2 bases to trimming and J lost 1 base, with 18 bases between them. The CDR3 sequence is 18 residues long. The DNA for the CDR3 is TGTGCCAGCAGTTTAATAGGCGCAGGGTACGGCAGCAATCAGCCCCAGCATTTT. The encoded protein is CASSLIGAGYGSNQPQHF.

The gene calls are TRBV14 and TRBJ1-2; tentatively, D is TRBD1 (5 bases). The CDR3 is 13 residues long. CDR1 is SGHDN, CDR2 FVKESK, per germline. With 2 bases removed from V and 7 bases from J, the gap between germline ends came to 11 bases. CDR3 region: CASSQIGVGGYTF. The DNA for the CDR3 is TGTGCCAGCAGCCAAATAGGGGTTGGTGGCTACACCTTC.

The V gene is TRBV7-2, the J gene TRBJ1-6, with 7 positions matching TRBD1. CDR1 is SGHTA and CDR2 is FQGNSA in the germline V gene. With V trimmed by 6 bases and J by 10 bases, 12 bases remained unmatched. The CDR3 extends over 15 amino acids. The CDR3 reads CASSFGQAQWSPLHF. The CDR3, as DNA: TGTGCCAGCAGTTTTGGACAGGCCCAGTGGTCACCCCTCCACTTT. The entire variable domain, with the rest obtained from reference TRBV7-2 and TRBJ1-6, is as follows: GAGVSQSPSNKVTEKGKDVELRCDPISGHTALYWYRQSLGQGLEFLIYFQGNSAPDKSGLPSDRFSAERTGGSVSTLTIQRTQQEDSAVYLCASSFGQAQWSPLHFGNGTRLTVT.

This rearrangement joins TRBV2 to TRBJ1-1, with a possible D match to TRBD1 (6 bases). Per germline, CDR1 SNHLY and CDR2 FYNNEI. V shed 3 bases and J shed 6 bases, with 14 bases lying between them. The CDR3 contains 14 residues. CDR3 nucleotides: TGTGCCAGCAGTGAGGCAGGGGACGTCGCTGAAGCTTTCTTT. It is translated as CASSEAGDVAEAFF.

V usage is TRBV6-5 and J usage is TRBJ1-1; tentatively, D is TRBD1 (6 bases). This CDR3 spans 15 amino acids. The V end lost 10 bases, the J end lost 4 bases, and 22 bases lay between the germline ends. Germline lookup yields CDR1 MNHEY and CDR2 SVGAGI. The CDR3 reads CATWGGGGVPTEAFF. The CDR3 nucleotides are TGTGCCACGTGGGGAGGCGGGGGCGTCCCCACTGAAGCTTTCTTT.

The CDR3 nucleotides read TGTGCCAGCAGCTTACGTTTGGGCAGGGGGGGAAACACCATATATTTT. This encodes CASSLRLGRGGNTIYF. The J gene is TRBJ1-3, the V gene TRBV7-2; 7 bases fit TRBD1. With 2 bases clipped from V and 4 bases from J, the junction kept 8 bases outside the gene matches. Germline V gives CDR1 SGHTA, CDR2 FQGNSA. CDR3 length: 16 residues.

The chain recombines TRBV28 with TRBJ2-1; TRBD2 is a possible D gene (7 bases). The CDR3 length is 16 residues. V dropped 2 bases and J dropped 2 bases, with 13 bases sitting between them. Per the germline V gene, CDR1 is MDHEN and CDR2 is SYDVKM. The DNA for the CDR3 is TGTGCCAGCAGTTTAGGGTGGGGGGGCGCCTACAATGAGCAGTTCTTC. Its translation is CASSLGWGGAYNEQFF.

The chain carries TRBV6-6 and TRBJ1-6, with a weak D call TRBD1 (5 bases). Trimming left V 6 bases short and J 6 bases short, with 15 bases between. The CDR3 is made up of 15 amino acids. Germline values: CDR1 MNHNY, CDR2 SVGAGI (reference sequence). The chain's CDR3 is CASSEVRVINSPLHF. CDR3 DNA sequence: TGTGCCAGCAGCGAGGTCAGGGTAATTAATTCACCCCTCCACTTT.

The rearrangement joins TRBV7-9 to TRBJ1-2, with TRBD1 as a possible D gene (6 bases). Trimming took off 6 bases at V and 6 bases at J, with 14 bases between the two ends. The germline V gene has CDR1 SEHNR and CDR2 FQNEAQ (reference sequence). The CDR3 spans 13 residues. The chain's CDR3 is CASSFTGFDGYTF. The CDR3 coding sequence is TGTGCCAGCAGTTTCACAGGGTTCGATGGCTACACCTTC.

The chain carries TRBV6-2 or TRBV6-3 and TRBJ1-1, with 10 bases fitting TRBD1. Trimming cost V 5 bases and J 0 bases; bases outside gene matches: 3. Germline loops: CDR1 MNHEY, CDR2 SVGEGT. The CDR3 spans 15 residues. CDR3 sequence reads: CASSRGQGLNTEAFF. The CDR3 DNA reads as TGTGCCAGCAGTAGGGGACAGGGGTTGAACACTGAAGCTTTCTTT.

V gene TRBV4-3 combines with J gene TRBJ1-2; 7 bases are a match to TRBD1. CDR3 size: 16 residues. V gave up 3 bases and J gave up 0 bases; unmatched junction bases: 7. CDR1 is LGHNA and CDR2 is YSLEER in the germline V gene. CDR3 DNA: TGCGCCAGCAGCCACGGGACAGCGATAGCTAACTATGGCTACACCTTC. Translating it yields CASSHGTAIANYGYTF.